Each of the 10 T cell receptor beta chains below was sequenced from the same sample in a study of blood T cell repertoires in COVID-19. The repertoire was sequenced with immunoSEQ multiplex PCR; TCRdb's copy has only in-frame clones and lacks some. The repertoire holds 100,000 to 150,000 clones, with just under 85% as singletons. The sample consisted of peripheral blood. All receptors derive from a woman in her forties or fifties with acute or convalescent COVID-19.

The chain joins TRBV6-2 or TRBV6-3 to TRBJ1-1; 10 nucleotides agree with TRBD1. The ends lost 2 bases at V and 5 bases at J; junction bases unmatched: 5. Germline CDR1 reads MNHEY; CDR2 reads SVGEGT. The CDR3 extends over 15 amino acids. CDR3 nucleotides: TGTGCCAGCAGTTACGCTTGGGACAGGGGTACTGAAGCTTTCTTT. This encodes CASSYAWDRGTEAFF.

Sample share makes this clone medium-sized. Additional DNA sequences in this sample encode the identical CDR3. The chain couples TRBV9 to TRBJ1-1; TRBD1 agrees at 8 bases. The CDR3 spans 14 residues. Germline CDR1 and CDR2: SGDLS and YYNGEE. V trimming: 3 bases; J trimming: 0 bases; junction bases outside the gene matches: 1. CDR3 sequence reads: CASSGTGLNTEAFF. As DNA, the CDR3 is TGTGCCAGCAGCGGGACAGGGCTGAACACTGAAGCTTTCTTT.

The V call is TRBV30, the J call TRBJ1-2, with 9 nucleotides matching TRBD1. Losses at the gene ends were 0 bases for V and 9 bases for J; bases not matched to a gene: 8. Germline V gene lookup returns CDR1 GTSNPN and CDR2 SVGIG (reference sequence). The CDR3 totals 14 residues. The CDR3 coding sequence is TGTGCCTGGAGTGTACAATTACAGGGGGCGAGCTACACCTTC. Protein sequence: CAWSVQLQGASYTF.

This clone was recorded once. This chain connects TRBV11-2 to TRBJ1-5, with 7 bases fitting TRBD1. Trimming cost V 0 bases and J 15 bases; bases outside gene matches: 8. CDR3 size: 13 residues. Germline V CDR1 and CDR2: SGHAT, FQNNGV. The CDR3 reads CASSLDRGTVAHF. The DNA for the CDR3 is TGTGCCAGCAGCTTAGATCGGGGGACAGTGGCGCATTTT. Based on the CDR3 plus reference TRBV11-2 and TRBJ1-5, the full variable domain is EAGVAQSPRYKIIEKRQSVAFWCNPISGHATLYWYQQILGQGPKLLIQFQNNGVVDDSQLPKDRFSAERLKGVDSTLKIQPAKLEDSAVYLCASSLDRGTVAHFGDGTRLSIL.

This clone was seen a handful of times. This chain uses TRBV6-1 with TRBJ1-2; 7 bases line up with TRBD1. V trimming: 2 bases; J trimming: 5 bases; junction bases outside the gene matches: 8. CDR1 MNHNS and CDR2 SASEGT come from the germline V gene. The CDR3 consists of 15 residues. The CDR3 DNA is TGTGCCAGCAGTGAATGGGGGTTGACAGGGTATGGCTACACCTTC. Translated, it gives CASSEWGLTGYGYTF.

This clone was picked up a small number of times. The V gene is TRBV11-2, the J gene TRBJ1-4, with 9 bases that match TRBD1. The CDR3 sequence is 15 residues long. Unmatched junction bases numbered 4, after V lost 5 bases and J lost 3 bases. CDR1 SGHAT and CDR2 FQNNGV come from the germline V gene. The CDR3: CASSRRTGANEKLFF. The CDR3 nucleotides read TGTGCCAGCAGCAGACGGACAGGGGCTAATGAAAAACTGTTTTTT.

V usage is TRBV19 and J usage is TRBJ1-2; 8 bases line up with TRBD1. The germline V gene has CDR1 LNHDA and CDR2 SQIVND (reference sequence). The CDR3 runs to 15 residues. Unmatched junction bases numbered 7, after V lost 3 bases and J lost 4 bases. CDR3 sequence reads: CASSISDRAAYGYTF. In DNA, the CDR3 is TGTGCCAGTAGTATTTCGGACAGGGCAGCCTATGGCTACACCTTC.

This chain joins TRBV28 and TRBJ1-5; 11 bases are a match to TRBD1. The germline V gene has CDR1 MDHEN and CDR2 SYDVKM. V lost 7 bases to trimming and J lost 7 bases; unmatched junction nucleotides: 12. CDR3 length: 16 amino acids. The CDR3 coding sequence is TGTGCCAGCACCAATGCCGGGACAGGGGGACGGCAGCCCCAGCATTTT. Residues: CASTNAGTGGRQPQHF.

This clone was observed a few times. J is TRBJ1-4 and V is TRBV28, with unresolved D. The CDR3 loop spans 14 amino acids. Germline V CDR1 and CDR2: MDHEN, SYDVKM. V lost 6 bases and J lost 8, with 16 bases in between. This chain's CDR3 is CASSLDYRSEKLFF. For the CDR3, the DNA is TGTGCCAGCAGCCTGGACTATAGAAGCGAAAAACTGTTTTTT.

This chain's CDR3 is CASSLGQGTQPQHF. The CDR3 coding sequence is TGTGCCAGCAGTCTTGGACAGGGGACTCAGCCCCAGCATTTT. The chain joins TRBV28 to TRBJ1-5, with 9 nucleotides matching TRBD1. Per germline, CDR1 MDHEN and CDR2 SYDVKM. Trimming removed 5 bases from V and 6 bases from J; junction bases left unmatched: 5. CDR3 length: 14 residues.